The present entry profiles one T cell receptor (beta chain) with its context. Measured with immunoSEQ multiplex PCR; TCRdb has only the in-frame clones, and not every one. There are roughly 230,000 clones in the sample; 75% to 85% occur only once, and around 5.9% lies in the top ten. The sample originates from a study of blood T cell repertoires in COVID-19. Sequencing input: peripheral blood. This clonotype was obtained from a human donor in a cohort sampled during active COVID-19.

The CDR3 reads CASSLVQGAQSPLHF. CDR3 DNA sequence: TGCGCCAGCAGCTTGGTACAGGGGGCCCAGAGCCCCCTCCACTTT. The chain has TRBV5-1 and TRBJ1-6, with 9 nucleotides matching TRBD1. Unmatched junction bases numbered 8, after V lost 0 bases and J lost 13 bases. The germline gives CDR1 SGHRS, CDR2 YFSETQ. The CDR3 sequence is 15 residues long.